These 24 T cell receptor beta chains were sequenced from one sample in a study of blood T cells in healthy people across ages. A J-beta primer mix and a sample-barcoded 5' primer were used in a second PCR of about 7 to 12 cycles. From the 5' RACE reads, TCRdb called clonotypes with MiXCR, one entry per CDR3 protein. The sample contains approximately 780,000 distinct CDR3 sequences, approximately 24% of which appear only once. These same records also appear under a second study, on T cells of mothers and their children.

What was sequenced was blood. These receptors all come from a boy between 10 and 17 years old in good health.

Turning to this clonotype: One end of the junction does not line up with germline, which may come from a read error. In nucleotides, the CDR3 is TGTGCCATCAGTGAAGGTCTCGTTGGCCACACCTTC. This codes for CAISEGLVGHTF. The chain links TRBV10-3 to TRBJ1-2; D is undetermined. CDR1 is ENHRY, CDR2 SYGVKD, per germline. CDR3 size: 12 residues.

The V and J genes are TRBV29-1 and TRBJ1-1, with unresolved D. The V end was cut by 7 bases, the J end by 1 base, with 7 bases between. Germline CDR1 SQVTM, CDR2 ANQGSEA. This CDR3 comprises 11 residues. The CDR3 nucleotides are TGCAGCGCCAAGGGGAACACTGAAGCTTTCTTT. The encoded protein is CSAKGNTEAFF.

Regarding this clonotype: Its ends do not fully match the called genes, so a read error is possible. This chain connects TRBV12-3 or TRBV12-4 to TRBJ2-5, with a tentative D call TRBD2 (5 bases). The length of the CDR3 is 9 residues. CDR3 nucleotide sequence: TGTGCCGGACGGGCGGGCCTTGACTTC. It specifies CAGRAGLDF.

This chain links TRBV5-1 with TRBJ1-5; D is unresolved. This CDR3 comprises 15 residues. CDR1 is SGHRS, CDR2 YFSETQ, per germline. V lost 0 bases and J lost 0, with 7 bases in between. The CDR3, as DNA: TGCGCCAGCAGCTTGGGCGACTTTAGCAATCAGCCCCAGCATTTT. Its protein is CASSLGDFSNQPQHF.

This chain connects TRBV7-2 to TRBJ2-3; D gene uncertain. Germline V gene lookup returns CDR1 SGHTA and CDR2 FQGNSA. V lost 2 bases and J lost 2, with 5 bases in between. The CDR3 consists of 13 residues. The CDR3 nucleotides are TGTGCCAGCAGCTTAAGTTACACAGATACGCAGTATTTT. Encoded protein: CASSLSYTDTQYF.

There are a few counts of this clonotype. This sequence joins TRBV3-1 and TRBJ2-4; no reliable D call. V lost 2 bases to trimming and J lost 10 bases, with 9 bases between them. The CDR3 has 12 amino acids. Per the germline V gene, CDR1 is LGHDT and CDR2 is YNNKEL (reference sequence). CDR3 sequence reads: CASSQSNAIQYF. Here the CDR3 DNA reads TGTGCCAGCAGCCAAAGTAACGCGATTCAGTACTTC.

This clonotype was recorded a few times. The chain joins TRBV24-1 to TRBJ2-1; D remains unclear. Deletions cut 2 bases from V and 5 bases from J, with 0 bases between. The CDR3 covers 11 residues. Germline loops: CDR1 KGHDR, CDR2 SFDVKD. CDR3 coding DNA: TGTGCCACCAGTGATTACAATGAGCAGTTCTTC. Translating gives CATSDYNEQFF.

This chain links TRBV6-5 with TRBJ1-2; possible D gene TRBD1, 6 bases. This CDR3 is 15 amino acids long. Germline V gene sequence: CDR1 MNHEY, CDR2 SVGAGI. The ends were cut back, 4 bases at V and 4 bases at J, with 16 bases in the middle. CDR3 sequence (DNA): TGTGCCAGCAGTTTCCGTCTCGGGACACGCTATGGCTACACCTTC. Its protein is CASSFRLGTRYGYTF.

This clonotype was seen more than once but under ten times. The CDR3 nucleotides read TGTGCCAGCAGCTCCAGGGGGGTCGCCCACTCCTACAATGAGCAGTTCTTC. Amino acids: CASSSRGVAHSYNEQFF. The genes are TRBV9 and TRBJ2-1; D is perhaps TRBD1 (7 bases). This CDR3 is 17 amino acids long. V shed 4 bases and J shed 0 bases, with 17 bases lying between them. The V gene's germline CDR1 is SGDLS and CDR2 YYNGEE.

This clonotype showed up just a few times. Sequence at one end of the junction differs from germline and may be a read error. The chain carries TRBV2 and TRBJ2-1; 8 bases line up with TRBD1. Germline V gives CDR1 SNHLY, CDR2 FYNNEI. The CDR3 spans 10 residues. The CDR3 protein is CASSGDRQVF. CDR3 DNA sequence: TGTGCCAGCAGTGGGGACAGGCAGGTCTTC. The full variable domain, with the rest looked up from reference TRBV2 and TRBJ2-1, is EPEVTQTPSHQVTQMGQEVILRCVPISNHLYFYWYRQILGQKVEFLVSFYNNEISEKSEIFDDQFSVERPDGSNFTLKIRSTKLEDSAMYFCASSGDRQVFGPGTRLTVL.

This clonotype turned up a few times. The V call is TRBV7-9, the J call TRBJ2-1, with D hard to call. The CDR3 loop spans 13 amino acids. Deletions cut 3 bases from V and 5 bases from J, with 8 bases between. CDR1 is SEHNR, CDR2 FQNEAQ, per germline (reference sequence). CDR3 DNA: TGTGCCAGCAGCTTGGGCAGTCACAATGAGCAGTTCTTC. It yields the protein CASSLGSHNEQFF.

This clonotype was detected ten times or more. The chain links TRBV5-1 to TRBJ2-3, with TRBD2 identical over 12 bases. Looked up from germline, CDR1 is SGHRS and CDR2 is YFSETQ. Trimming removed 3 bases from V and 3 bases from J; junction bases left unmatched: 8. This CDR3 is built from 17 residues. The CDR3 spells CASSYRELAGGTDTQYF. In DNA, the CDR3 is TGCGCCAGCAGCTACCGGGAACTAGCGGGGGGAACAGATACGCAGTATTTT.

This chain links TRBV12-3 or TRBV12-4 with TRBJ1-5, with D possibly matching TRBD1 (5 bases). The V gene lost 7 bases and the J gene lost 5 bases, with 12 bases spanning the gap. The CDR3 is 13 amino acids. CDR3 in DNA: TGTGCCAGCAAACTCTCGGGGGATCAGCCCCAGCATTTT. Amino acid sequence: CASKLSGDQPQHF.

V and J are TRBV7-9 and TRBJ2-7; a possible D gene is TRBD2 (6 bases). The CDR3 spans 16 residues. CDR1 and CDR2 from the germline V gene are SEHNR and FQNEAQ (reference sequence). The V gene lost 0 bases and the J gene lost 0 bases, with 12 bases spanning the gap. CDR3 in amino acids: CASSLATRGFSYEQYF. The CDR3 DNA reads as TGTGCCAGCAGCTTAGCGACCCGGGGGTTCTCCTACGAGCAGTACTTC.

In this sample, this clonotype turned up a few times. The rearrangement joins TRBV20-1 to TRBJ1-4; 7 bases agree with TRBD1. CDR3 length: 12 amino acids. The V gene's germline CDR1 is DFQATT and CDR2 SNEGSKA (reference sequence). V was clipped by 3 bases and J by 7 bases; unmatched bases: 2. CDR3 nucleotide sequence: TGCAGTGCTAGGACAGGGAGTGAAAAACTGTTTTTT. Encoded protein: CSARTGSEKLFF.

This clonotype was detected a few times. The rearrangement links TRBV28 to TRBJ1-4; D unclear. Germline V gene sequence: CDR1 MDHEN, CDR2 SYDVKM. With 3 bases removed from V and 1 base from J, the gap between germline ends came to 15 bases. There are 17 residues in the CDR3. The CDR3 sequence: CASSFNRWTGTNEKLFF. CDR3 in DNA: TGTGCCAGCAGTTTCAATCGATGGACGGGAACTAATGAAAAACTGTTTTTT.

Here the CDR3 DNA reads TGTGCCAGCGGGGGGAGGTCGAACACCGGGGAGCTGTTTTTT. This translates into CASGGRSNTGELFF. The chain has TRBV6-6 and TRBJ2-2; maybe TRBD2 (6 bases). CDR1 is MNHNY, CDR2 SVGAGI, per germline (reference sequence). CDR3 length equals 14 residues. V lost 8 bases, J lost 0 bases, and 10 bases lay in between.

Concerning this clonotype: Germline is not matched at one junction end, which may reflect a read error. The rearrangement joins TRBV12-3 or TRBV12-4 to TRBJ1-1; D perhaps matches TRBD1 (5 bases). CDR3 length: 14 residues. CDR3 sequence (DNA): TGTACCAGCAGTCCCCAGGGACGGAACACTGAAGCTTTCTTT. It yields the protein CTSSPQGRNTEAFF.

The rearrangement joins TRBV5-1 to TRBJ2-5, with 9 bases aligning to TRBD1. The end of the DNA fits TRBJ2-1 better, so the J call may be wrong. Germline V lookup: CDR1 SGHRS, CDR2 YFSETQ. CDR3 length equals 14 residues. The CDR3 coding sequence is TGCGCCAGCAGCTTGGTTGGACAGGGGTATGAGCAGTTCTTC. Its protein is CASSLVGQGYEQFF.

The chain's CDR3 is CASREGQNEAFF. The CDR3 nucleotides read TGTGCCAGCCGCGAGGGGCAGAATGAAGCTTTCTTT. V gene TRBV5-5 combines with J gene TRBJ1-1; TRBD1 might be the D (5 bases). Trimming pared 7 bases from V and 7 bases from J, leaving 14 bases between. The CDR3 covers 12 residues. Germline V CDR1 and CDR2: SGHKS, YYEKEE (reference sequence).

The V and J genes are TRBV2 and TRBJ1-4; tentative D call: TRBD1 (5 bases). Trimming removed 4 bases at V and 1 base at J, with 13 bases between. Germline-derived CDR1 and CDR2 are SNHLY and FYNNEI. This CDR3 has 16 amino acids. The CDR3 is CASSARPQGTNEKLFF. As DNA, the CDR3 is TGTGCCAGCAGTGCCCGCCCGCAGGGAACTAATGAAAAACTGTTTTTT.

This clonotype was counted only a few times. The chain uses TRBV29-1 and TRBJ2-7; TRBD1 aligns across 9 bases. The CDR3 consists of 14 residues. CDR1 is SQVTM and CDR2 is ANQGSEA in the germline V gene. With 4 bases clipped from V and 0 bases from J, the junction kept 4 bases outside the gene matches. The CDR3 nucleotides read TGCAGCGTTGCCGGGACAGGGAGCTCCTACGAGCAGTACTTC. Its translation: CSVAGTGSSYEQYF.

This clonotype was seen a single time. CDR3 bases: TGTGCCAGCAGTGAAGGAGGGACTAGCGACTACGAGCAGTACTTC. Protein sequence: CASSEGGTSDYEQYF. The J gene is TRBJ2-7, the V gene TRBV6-1; 10 bases agree with TRBD2. In germline, CDR1 is MNHNS, CDR2 SASEGT. V was clipped by 1 base and J by 3 bases; unmatched bases: 3. This CDR3 is 15 amino acids long.

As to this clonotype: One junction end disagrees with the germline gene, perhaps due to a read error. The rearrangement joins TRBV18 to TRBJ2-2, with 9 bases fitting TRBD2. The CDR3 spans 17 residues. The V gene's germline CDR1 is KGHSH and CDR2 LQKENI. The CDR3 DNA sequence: TGTGCCGGCTCACCACTTTCGGCTAGCGGGGTCACCGGGGAGCTGTTTTTT. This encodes CAGSPLSASGVTGELFF.